This TCR beta chain was recovered during a study of Ad26.COV2.S vaccination and SARS-CoV-2 variants. Study as a whole: The authors gave Ad26.COV2.S intramuscularly, either once or twice 56 days apart. Study-wide results and limits: Placebo recipients and vaccine recipients were similar in non-spike TCR breadth.

TCRdb's copy holds only in-frame clones and misses some; the assay was immunoSEQ multiplex PCR. This sample has approximately 420,000 clones, with around 85% found just once. J was trimmed by 4 bases and V by 2 bases; bases with no gene match: 7. The CDR3 is 16 residues long. CDR1 and CDR2 from the germline V gene are SGHTA and FQGNSA. Regarding treatment: roughly 20 received Ad26.COV2.S at low or high dose, single or two shots; about 5 received placebo; per-sample allocation not given. Collection of samples fell on day 63 after the first vaccine or placebo injection. The sample came from a Boston adult aged 18-55 years. Wuhan-strain SARS-CoV-2 spike was expressed by the Ad26 vector that made up the vaccine. About this clone itself: Its antigen remains unknown.

This TCR derives from a person between 18 and 60 years old who received the Ad26.COV2.S COVID-19 vaccine or a placebo. This specimen was peripheral blood, taken in a trial of Ad26.COV2.S vaccine versus placebo. J is TRBJ2-5 and V is TRBV7-2; 10 nucleotides line up with TRBD1. The CDR3 sequence is CASSLSPGQGLETQYF. In DNA form, the CDR3 reads TGTGCCAGCAGCTTATCTCCGGGACAGGGGCTAGAGACCCAGTACTTC.